A selection of T cell receptor beta chains follows, all from one sample in a study of blood T cell repertoires in COVID-19. Measured with immunoSEQ multiplex PCR; TCRdb has only the in-frame clones, and not every one. The data show some 120,000 clones, with around 89% seen just once and 1.5% held by the top ten. Sequenced sample: peripheral blood. These receptors all come from a human donor in a cohort sampled during active COVID-19. Both conserved end residues are part of each CDR3. Fields, in order: D gene, J gene, clone size, V gene, CDR3 DNA, CDR3 protein. The D gene is left open where the match is weak. Clone size appears in some rows only: once, few, many, or a class for an expanded clone.

d_call: -
j_call: TRBJ1-4
clone_size: -
v_call: TRBV6-2/TRBV6-3
cdr3_nt: TGTGCCAGCAGCACGTGGGGAGGACGGGATGAAAAACTGTTTTTT
cdr3_aa: CASSTWGGRDEKLFF

d_call: -
j_call: TRBJ2-1
clone_size: -
v_call: TRBV3-1/TRBV3-2
cdr3_nt: TGTGCCAGCAGCCAACTTTCCTACAATGAGCAGTTCTTC
cdr3_aa: CASSQLSYNEQFF

d_call: -
j_call: TRBJ1-5
clone_size: -
v_call: TRBV6-5
cdr3_nt: TGTGCCAGCGGAATGACAGGACGCAATCAGCCCCAGCATTTT
cdr3_aa: CASGMTGRNQPQHF

d_call: -
j_call: TRBJ1-1
clone_size: -
v_call: TRBV5-4
cdr3_nt: TGTGCCAGCAGCTCGTGGGGGGTCGCGAGGAACACTGAAGCTTTCTTT
cdr3_aa: CASSSWGVARNTEAFF

d_call: -
j_call: TRBJ2-7
clone_size: -
v_call: TRBV12-3/TRBV12-4
cdr3_nt: TGTGCCAGCAGCCGGAGCTCCTACGAGCAGTACTTC
cdr3_aa: CASSRSSYEQYF

d_call: TRBD2
j_call: TRBJ2-2
clone_size: -
v_call: TRBV19
cdr3_nt: TGTGCCAGTGAGTGGGGCGGGGGGAACACCGGGGAGCTGTTTTTT
cdr3_aa: CASEWGGGNTGELFF

d_call: TRBD1
j_call: TRBJ1-1
clone_size: -
v_call: TRBV5-1
cdr3_nt: TGCGCCAGCAGCGGGGGACAGGGGGAGAACACTGAAGCTTTCTTT
cdr3_aa: CASSGGQGENTEAFF

d_call: TRBD2
j_call: TRBJ2-1
clone_size: -
v_call: TRBV2
cdr3_nt: TGTGCCAGCAGGAGACTAGCGGCCCCCAATGAGCAGTTCTTC
cdr3_aa: CASRRLAAPNEQFF

d_call: -
j_call: TRBJ1-1
clone_size: -
v_call: TRBV20-1
cdr3_nt: TGCAGTGCTAGTTTGTGGCAGGGAAACACTGAAGCTTTCTTT
cdr3_aa: CSASLWQGNTEAFF

d_call: -
j_call: TRBJ1-4
clone_size: -
v_call: TRBV27
cdr3_nt: TGTGCCAGCAGTTCCTTGGTCGAGGCCGAACGGGAAAAACTGTTTTTT
cdr3_aa: CASSSLVEAEREKLFF

d_call: TRBD2
j_call: TRBJ2-2
clone_size: -
v_call: TRBV3-1/TRBV3-2
cdr3_nt: TGTGCCAGCAGCCAGATGGCGGGAGGGAATTCCGGGGAGCTGTTTTTT
cdr3_aa: CASSQMAGGNSGELFF

d_call: -
j_call: TRBJ1-3
clone_size: -
v_call: TRBV10-3
cdr3_nt: TGTGCCATCACGGGGTCCGACTCTGGAAACACCATATATTTT
cdr3_aa: CAITGSDSGNTIYF

d_call: TRBD2
j_call: TRBJ2-1
clone_size: -
v_call: TRBV7-9
cdr3_nt: TGTGCCAGCAGCCCCCCAGGACTAGTCGACAACAATGAGCAGTTCTTC
cdr3_aa: CASSPPGLVDNNEQFF

d_call: TRBD2
j_call: TRBJ2-1
clone_size: -
v_call: TRBV18
cdr3_nt: TGTGCCAGCTCACCACTTAAGACTAGCGGGGGTTACAATGAGCAGTTCTTC
cdr3_aa: CASSPLKTSGGYNEQFF

d_call: TRBD2
j_call: TRBJ2-3
clone_size: -
v_call: TRBV2
cdr3_nt: TGTGCCAGCAGCGGCCTGACTAGCGGAGATACGCAGTATTTT
cdr3_aa: CASSGLTSGDTQYF

d_call: TRBD2
j_call: TRBJ2-3
clone_size: -
v_call: TRBV4-2
cdr3_nt: TGTGCCAGCAGCCAACTAGCGGGGGGCGGTACAGATACGCAGTATTTT
cdr3_aa: CASSQLAGGGTDTQYF

d_call: TRBD1
j_call: TRBJ2-7
clone_size: -
v_call: TRBV6-6
cdr3_nt: TGTGCCAGCAGTTACTCGCCCGGACAGGGTATCTACGAGCAGTACTTC
cdr3_aa: CASSYSPGQGIYEQYF

d_call: TRBD2
j_call: TRBJ2-3
clone_size: -
v_call: TRBV9
cdr3_nt: TGTGCCAGCACCTTAGGGAGGGGCACAGATACGCAGTATTTT
cdr3_aa: CASTLGRGTDTQYF

d_call: TRBD1
j_call: TRBJ1-2
clone_size: -
v_call: TRBV6-6
cdr3_nt: TGTGCCAGCAGTCGGGACAGGACTAACTATGGCTACACCTTC
cdr3_aa: CASSRDRTNYGYTF

d_call: TRBD1
j_call: TRBJ2-2
clone_size: -
v_call: TRBV30
cdr3_nt: TGTGCCAGCGACCGGGACAGGGTATACACCGGGGAGCTGTTTTTT
cdr3_aa: CASDRDRVYTGELFF

d_call: -
j_call: TRBJ2-3
clone_size: -
v_call: TRBV3-1/TRBV3-2
cdr3_nt: TGTGCCAGCAGCCAAGCCGGGACAGATACGCAGTATTTT
cdr3_aa: CASSQAGTDTQYF

d_call: -
j_call: TRBJ1-2
clone_size: -
v_call: TRBV9
cdr3_nt: TGTGCCAGCAGTGGGACAAATGAATGGGGCTACACCTTC
cdr3_aa: CASSGTNEWGYTF

d_call: -
j_call: TRBJ2-5
clone_size: -
v_call: TRBV18
cdr3_nt: TGTGCCAGCTCACCAGTCCCCGGAGAGACCCAGTACTTC
cdr3_aa: CASSPVPGETQYF

d_call: -
j_call: TRBJ1-5
clone_size: -
v_call: TRBV6-5
cdr3_nt: TGTGCCAGCAGCCCCGGGGAGGTGGGCAATCAGCCCCAGCATTTT
cdr3_aa: CASSPGEVGNQPQHF

d_call: TRBD2
j_call: TRBJ2-7
clone_size: -
v_call: TRBV19
cdr3_nt: TGTGCCAGTAGCACGGGGGGGTACGAGCAGTACTTC
cdr3_aa: CASSTGGYEQYF

d_call: TRBD2
j_call: TRBJ2-7
clone_size: -
v_call: TRBV7-9
cdr3_nt: TGTGCCAGCAGCCCTAGGACTAGCGGAGCCCCCTACGAGCAGTACTTC
cdr3_aa: CASSPRTSGAPYEQYF

d_call: -
j_call: TRBJ2-4
clone_size: -
v_call: TRBV30
cdr3_nt: TGTGCCTGGAGTGTACGGGGCGGGGAAAACATTCAGTACTTC
cdr3_aa: CAWSVRGGENIQYF

d_call: -
j_call: TRBJ1-5
clone_size: -
v_call: TRBV21-1
cdr3_nt: TGTGCCAGCAGCAAAAGGAGAAGGGGATGTCAGCCCCAGCATTTT
cdr3_aa: CASSKRRRGCQPQHF

d_call: -
j_call: TRBJ1-5
clone_size: -
v_call: TRBV19
cdr3_nt: TGTGCCAGTAGTCTGATGCTGGGAGCGGGACAGCCCCAGCATTTT
cdr3_aa: CASSLMLGAGQPQHF

d_call: -
j_call: TRBJ2-5
clone_size: once
v_call: TRBV6-1
cdr3_nt: TGTGCCAGCAGTGAAACGGGTCCTTCTGGGAGAGAGACCCAGTACTTC
cdr3_aa: CASSETGPSGRETQYF

d_call: -
j_call: TRBJ1-1
clone_size: few
v_call: TRBV15
cdr3_nt: TGTGCCACCAGCGGCCGAGATGGACTTTTGAACACTGAAGCTTTCTTT
cdr3_aa: CATSGRDGLLNTEAFF

d_call: TRBD2
j_call: TRBJ2-3
clone_size: -
v_call: TRBV29-1
cdr3_nt: TGCAGCGTGACTAGCGGGGGGACTAGCACAGATACGCAGTATTTT
cdr3_aa: CSVTSGGTSTDTQYF

d_call: -
j_call: TRBJ1-2
clone_size: once
v_call: TRBV6-5
cdr3_nt: TGTGCCAGCAGTTACTCAGGGAGATCCGCCGGCTACACCTTC
cdr3_aa: CASSYSGRSAGYTF

d_call: -
j_call: TRBJ2-3
clone_size: -
v_call: TRBV27
cdr3_nt: TGTGCCAGCAGTTTATGGGCTAGCGACACAGATACGCAGTATTTT
cdr3_aa: CASSLWASDTDTQYF

d_call: -
j_call: TRBJ2-7
clone_size: -
v_call: TRBV15
cdr3_nt: TGTGCCACCAGCAGAGGCCCCACGGGGGAGCAGTACTTC
cdr3_aa: CATSRGPTGEQYF

d_call: TRBD1
j_call: TRBJ2-1
clone_size: -
v_call: TRBV15
cdr3_nt: TGTGCCACCAGCAGAGCGACCGGGACAGAGCTCTACAATGAGCAGTTCTTC
cdr3_aa: CATSRATGTELYNEQFF

d_call: TRBD2
j_call: TRBJ2-7
clone_size: -
v_call: TRBV20-1
cdr3_nt: TGCAGTGCTAGTCAGGGACTAGCGGGAGGCCGGCGGAACGAGCAGTACTTC
cdr3_aa: CSASQGLAGGRRNEQYF

d_call: -
j_call: TRBJ2-3
clone_size: -
v_call: TRBV7-9
cdr3_nt: TGTGCCAGTTCAGGGGCTAGCACAGATACGCAGTATTTT
cdr3_aa: CASSGASTDTQYF

d_call: -
j_call: TRBJ2-7
clone_size: -
v_call: TRBV6-2/TRBV6-3
cdr3_nt: TGTGCCAGCAGTTACAGCGTAGAGCCCAACTCCTACGAGCAGTACTTC
cdr3_aa: CASSYSVEPNSYEQYF

d_call: -
j_call: TRBJ1-2
clone_size: -
v_call: TRBV4-2
cdr3_nt: TGTGCCAGCAGCCAAGATCGGAGGGTGTTCGGTTATGGCTACACCTTC
cdr3_aa: CASSQDRRVFGYGYTF

d_call: -
j_call: TRBJ2-3
clone_size: -
v_call: TRBV4-1
cdr3_nt: TGCGCCAGCAGCCCGGACCTCAGGGAACTGAGCACAGATACGCAGTATTTT
cdr3_aa: CASSPDLRELSTDTQYF

d_call: -
j_call: TRBJ1-2
clone_size: -
v_call: TRBV6-5
cdr3_nt: TGTGCCAGCGGACAGAATCCTAACTATGGCTACACCTTC
cdr3_aa: CASGQNPNYGYTF

d_call: -
j_call: TRBJ2-7
clone_size: -
v_call: TRBV2
cdr3_nt: TGTGCCAGCAGGGTTCAGGTAACGACCTACGAGCAGTACTTC
cdr3_aa: CASRVQVTTYEQYF

d_call: TRBD2
j_call: TRBJ2-7
clone_size: -
v_call: TRBV5-1
cdr3_nt: TGCGCCAGCAGCCCCAAGATGACTAGCGGCTCCTACGAGCAGTACTTC
cdr3_aa: CASSPKMTSGSYEQYF

d_call: TRBD1
j_call: TRBJ1-2
clone_size: -
v_call: TRBV6-6
cdr3_nt: TGTGCCAGCAGACAGGGGTTGATCTATGGCTACACCTTC
cdr3_aa: CASRQGLIYGYTF

d_call: -
j_call: TRBJ2-2
clone_size: -
v_call: TRBV5-6
cdr3_nt: TGTGCCAGCAGGTGGACAGCGAACACCGGGGAGCTGTTTTTT
cdr3_aa: CASRWTANTGELFF

d_call: TRBD2
j_call: TRBJ2-5
clone_size: -
v_call: TRBV13
cdr3_nt: TGTGCCAGCGGTAGCGGGGGGGCTCAAGAGACCCAGTACTTC
cdr3_aa: CASGSGGAQETQYF

d_call: -
j_call: TRBJ1-2
clone_size: -
v_call: TRBV6-5
cdr3_nt: TGTGCCAGCGATTACCAGGGTACTTCTAACTATGGCTACACCTTC
cdr3_aa: CASDYQGTSNYGYTF

d_call: TRBD1
j_call: TRBJ2-1
clone_size: -
v_call: TRBV2
cdr3_nt: TGTGCCAGCAGCTGGGGGACAGGGGTAAATGAGCAGTTCTTC
cdr3_aa: CASSWGTGVNEQFF

d_call: -
j_call: TRBJ2-7
clone_size: -
v_call: TRBV7-9
cdr3_nt: TGTGCCAGCAGCTTAGGGGGGCAACCCCCTCGGGTTTACGAGCAGTACTTC
cdr3_aa: CASSLGGQPPRVYEQYF